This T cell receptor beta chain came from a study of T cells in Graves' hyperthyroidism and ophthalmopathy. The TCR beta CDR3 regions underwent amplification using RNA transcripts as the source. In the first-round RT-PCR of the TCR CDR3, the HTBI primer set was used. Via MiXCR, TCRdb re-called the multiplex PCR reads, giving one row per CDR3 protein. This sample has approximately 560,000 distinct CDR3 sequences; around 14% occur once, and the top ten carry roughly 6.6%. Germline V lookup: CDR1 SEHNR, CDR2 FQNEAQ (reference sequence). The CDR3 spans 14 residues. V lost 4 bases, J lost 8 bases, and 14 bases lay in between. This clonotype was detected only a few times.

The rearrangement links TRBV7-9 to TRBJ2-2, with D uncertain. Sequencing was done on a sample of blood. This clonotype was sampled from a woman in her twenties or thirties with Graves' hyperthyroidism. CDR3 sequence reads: CASSSAAGSGELFF. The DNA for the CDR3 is TGTGCCAGCAGCTCCGCCGCCGGGTCGGGGGAGCTGTTTTTT.